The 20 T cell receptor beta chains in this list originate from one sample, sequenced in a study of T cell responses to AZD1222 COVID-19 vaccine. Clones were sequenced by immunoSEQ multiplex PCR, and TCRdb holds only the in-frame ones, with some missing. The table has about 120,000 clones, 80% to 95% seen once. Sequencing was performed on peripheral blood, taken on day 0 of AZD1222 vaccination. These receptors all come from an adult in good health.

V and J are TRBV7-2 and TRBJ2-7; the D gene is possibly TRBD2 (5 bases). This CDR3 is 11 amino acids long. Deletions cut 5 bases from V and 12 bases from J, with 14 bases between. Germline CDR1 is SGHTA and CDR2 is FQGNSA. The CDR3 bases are TGTGCCAGCAGCCTCGCGGGCAGGCGGTACTTC. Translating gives CASSLAGRRYF.

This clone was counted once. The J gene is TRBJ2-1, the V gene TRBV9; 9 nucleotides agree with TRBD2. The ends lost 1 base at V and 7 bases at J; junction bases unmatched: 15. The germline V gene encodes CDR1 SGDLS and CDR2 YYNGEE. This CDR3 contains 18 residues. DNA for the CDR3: TGTGCCAGCAGCGTACGGGAGCGGGGGGTCGGATCTCATAATGAGCAGTTCTTC. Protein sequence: CASSVRERGVGSHNEQFF.

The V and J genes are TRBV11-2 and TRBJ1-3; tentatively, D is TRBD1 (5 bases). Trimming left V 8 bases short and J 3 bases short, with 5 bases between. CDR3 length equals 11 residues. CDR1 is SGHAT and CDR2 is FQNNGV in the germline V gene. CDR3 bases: TGTGCCAGCGGGGGTGGAAACACCATATATTTT. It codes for CASGGGNTIYF.

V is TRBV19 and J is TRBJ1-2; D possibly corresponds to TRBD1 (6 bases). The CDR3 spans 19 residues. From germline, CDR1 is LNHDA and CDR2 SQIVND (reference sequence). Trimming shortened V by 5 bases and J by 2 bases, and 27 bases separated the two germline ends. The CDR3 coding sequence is TGTGCCAGTAGTTCCCGTACTGTGGACAGAGAAAACTTCAACTATGGCTACACCTTC. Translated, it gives CASSSRTVDRENFNYGYTF.

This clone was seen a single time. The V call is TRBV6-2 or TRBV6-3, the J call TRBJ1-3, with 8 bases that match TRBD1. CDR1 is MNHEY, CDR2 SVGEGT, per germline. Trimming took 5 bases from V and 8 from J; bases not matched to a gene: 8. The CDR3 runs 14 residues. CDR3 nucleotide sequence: TGTGCCAGCAGTCTCGGGACAGGCGTGGACACCATATATTTT. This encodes CASSLGTGVDTIYF.

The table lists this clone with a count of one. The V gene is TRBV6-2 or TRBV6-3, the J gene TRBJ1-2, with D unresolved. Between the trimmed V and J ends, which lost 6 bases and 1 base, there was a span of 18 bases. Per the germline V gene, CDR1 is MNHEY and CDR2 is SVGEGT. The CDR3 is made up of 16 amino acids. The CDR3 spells CASSPAAVYFNYGYTF. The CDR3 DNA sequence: TGTGCCAGCAGCCCCGCAGCAGTTTACTTTAACTATGGCTACACCTTC.

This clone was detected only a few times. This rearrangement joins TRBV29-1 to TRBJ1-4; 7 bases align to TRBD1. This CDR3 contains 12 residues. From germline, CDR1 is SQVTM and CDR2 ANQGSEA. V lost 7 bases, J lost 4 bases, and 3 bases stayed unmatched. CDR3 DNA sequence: TGCAGCGGACAGGGCGATAATGAAAAACTGTTTTTT. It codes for CSGQGDNEKLFF.

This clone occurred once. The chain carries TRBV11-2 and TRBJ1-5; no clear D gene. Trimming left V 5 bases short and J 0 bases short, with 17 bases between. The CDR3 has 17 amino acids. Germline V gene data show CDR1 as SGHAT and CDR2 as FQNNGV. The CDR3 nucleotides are TGTGCCAGCAGCCATGGGCCCGGAACACGTAGCAATCAGCCCCAGCATTTT. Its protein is CASSHGPGTRSNQPQHF.

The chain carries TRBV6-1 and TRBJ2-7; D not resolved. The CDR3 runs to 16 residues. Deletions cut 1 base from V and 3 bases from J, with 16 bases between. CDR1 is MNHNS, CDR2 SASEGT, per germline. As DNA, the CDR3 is TGTGCCAGCAGTGAAGTGGCGAGGCCGGGCAACTACGAGCAGTACTTC. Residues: CASSEVARPGNYEQYF.

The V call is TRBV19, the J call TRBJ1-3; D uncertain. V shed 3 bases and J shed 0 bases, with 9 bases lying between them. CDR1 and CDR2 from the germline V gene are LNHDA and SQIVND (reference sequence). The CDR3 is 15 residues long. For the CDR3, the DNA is TGTGCCAGTAGTATGAAGGCGGCCTCTGGAAACACCATATATTTT. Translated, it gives CASSMKAASGNTIYF.

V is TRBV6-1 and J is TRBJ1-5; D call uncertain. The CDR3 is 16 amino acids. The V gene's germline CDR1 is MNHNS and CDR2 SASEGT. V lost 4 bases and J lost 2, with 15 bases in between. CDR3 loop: CASSASPYYGNQPQHF. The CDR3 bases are TGTGCCAGCAGTGCCTCGCCCTATTATGGCAATCAGCCCCAGCATTTT.

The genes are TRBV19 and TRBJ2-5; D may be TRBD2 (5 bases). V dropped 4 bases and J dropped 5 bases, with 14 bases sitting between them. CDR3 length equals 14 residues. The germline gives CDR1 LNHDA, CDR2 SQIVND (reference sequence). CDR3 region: CASSTSGGRETQYF. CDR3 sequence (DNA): TGTGCCAGTAGTACAAGCGGCGGACGGGAGACCCAGTACTTC. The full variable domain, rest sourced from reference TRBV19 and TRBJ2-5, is DGGITQSPKYLFRKEGQNVTLSCEQNLNHDAMYWYRQDPGQGLRLIYYSQIVNDFQKGDIAEGYSVSREKKESFPLTVTSAQKNPTAFYLCASSTSGGRETQYFGPGTRLLVL.

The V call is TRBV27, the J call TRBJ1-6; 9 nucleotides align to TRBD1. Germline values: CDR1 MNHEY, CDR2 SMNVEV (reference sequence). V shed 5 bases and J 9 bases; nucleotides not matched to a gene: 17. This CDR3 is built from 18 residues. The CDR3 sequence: CASSPTTQGQGYASPLHF. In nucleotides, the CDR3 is TGTGCCAGCAGTCCCACCACCCAGGGACAGGGTTATGCTTCACCCCTCCACTTT.

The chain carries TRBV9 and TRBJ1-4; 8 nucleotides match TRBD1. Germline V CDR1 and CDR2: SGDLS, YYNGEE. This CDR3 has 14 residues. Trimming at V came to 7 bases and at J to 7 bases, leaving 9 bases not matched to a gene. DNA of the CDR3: TGTGCCAGCGGAGTTTCAGGGGGCTTTGAAAAACTGTTTTTT. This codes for CASGVSGGFEKLFF.

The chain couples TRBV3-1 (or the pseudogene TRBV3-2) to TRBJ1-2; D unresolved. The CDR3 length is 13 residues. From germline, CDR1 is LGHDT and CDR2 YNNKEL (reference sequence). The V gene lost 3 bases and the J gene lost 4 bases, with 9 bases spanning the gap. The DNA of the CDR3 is TGTGCCAGCAGCCAGGGTAGGCGCTATGGCTACACCTTC. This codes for CASSQGRRYGYTF.

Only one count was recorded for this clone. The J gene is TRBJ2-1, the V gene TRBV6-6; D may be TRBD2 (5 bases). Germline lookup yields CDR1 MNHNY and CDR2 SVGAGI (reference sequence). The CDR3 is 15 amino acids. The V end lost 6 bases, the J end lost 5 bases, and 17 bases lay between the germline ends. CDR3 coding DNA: TGTGCCAGCAGCCAAAGGTGGGGAGTTAACAATGAGCAGTTCTTC. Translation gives CASSQRWGVNNEQFF.

CDR3 DNA: TGTGCCAGCAGCTCAACTGACAGGCACTATGGCTACACCTTC. It is translated as CASSSTDRHYGYTF. This sequence joins TRBV7-2 and TRBJ1-2, with D tentatively TRBD1 (6 bases). The CDR3 is 14 amino acids. CDR1 SGHTA and CDR2 FQGNSA come from the germline V gene. Between the trimmed V and J ends, which lost 4 bases and 3 bases, there was a span of 12 bases.

The DNA of the CDR3 is TGTGCCAGCAGCTTGGCCGGTCCCGCGAACACCGGGGAGCTGTTTTTT. This translates into CASSLAGPANTGELFF. The rearrangement links TRBV5-5 to TRBJ2-2; no clear D gene. Germline CDR1 and CDR2: SGHKS and YYEKEE (reference sequence). The CDR3 contains 16 residues. Trimming removed 0 bases from V and 0 bases from J, with 9 bases in between.

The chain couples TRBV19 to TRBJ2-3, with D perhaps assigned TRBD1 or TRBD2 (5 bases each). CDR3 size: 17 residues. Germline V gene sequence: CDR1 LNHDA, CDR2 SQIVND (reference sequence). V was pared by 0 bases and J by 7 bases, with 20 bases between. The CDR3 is CASSIEGTGLSQHTQYF. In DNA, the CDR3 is TGTGCCAGTAGTATAGAGGGAACGGGGCTGTCGCAGCATACGCAGTATTTT.

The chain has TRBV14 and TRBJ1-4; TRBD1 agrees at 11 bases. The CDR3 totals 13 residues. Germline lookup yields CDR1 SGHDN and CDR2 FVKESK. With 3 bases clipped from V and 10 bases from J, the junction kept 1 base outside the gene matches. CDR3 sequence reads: CASSHGTGGKLFF. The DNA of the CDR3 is TGTGCCAGCAGCCACGGGACAGGGGGAAAACTGTTTTTT.